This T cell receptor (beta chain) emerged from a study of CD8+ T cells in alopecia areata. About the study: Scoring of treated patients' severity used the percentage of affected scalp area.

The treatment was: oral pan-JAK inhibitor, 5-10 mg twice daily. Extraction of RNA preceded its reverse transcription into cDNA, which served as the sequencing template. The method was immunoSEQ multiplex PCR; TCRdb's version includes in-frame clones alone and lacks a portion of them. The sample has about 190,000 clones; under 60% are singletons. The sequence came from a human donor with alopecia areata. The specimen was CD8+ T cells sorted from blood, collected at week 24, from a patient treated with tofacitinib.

The CDR3 loop reads CASSTRGLSYEQYF. CDR3 nucleotides: TGCGCCAGCAGCACCAGAGGGCTCTCCTACGAGCAGTACTTC. The chain carries TRBV5-1 and TRBJ2-7, with D possibly being TRBD2 (5 bases). Germline V gene lookup returns CDR1 SGHRS and CDR2 YFSETQ. V shed 4 bases and J shed 0 bases, with 11 bases lying between them. The CDR3 spans 14 residues.